The 26 T cell receptor beta chains in this list originate from one sample, sequenced in a study of blood T cell repertoires in COVID-19. Produced via immunoSEQ multiplex PCR; TCRdb's table is partial and in-frame only. The repertoire holds 140,000 to 150,000 clones, with more than 75% as singletons. Sequencing used peripheral blood. These receptors all stem from a human donor with acute or convalescent COVID-19. The donor label of this sample is uncertain.

The chain couples TRBV9 to TRBJ2-7; 8 bases line up with TRBD1. V lost 0 bases to trimming and J lost 6 bases; unmatched junction nucleotides: 2. CDR1 SGDLS and CDR2 YYNGEE come from the germline V gene. The CDR3 length is 13 residues. In DNA, the CDR3 is TGTGCCAGCAGCGTAGCACAGGGGGGCGAGCAGTACTTC. This encodes CASSVAQGGEQYF.

This clone was seen only a few times. This rearrangement joins TRBV5-6 to TRBJ1-6, with 7 bases fitting TRBD1. V lost 3 bases to trimming and J lost 10 bases; unmatched junction nucleotides: 7. This CDR3 spans 14 amino acids. Germline CDR1 SGHDT, CDR2 YYEEEE. CDR3 in amino acids: CASSSNNRGSPLHF. CDR3 sequence (DNA): TGTGCCAGCAGCTCGAACAACAGGGGCTCACCCCTCCACTTT.

This clone was recorded once. This sequence joins TRBV7-2 and TRBJ2-7; the match to TRBD1 covers 8 bases. Germline V lookup: CDR1 SGHTA, CDR2 FQGNSA. The CDR3 totals 14 residues. Losses at the gene ends were 8 bases for V and 7 bases for J; bases not matched to a gene: 13. CDR3 DNA sequence: TGTGCCAGCGGCAGGGACAGGCAACGGAGAGAGCAGTACTTC. Encoded protein: CASGRDRQRREQYF.

This chain uses TRBV14 with TRBJ1-1; TRBD1 agrees at 9 bases. Germline V CDR1 and CDR2: SGHDN, FVKESK. The CDR3 spans 14 residues. V trimming: 4 bases; J trimming: 5 bases; junction bases outside the gene matches: 5. The CDR3, as DNA: TGTGCCAGCAGCCGGGACAGGGTGGAAACTGAAGCTTTCTTT. Translation gives CASSRDRVETEAFF.

This chain joins TRBV7-6 and TRBJ1-6; D remains unclear. The V end was cut by 2 bases, the J end by 6 bases, with 8 bases between. Germline loops: CDR1 SGHVS, CDR2 FNYEAQ. The CDR3 is made up of 14 amino acids. The CDR3 DNA reads TGTGCCAGCAGCTTATTTAGCCGTAATTCACCCCTCCACTTT. Amino acids: CASSLFSRNSPLHF.

The chain combines TRBV7-2 with TRBJ1-1, with 7 positions matching TRBD1. The CDR3 totals 13 residues. V was pared by 5 bases and J by 9 bases, with 9 bases of the junction left unmatched. Per germline, CDR1 SGHTA and CDR2 FQGNSA. In DNA, the CDR3 is TGTGCCAGCAGCGCCGGGACAGACCCTAAAGCTTTCTTT. Protein: CASSAGTDPKAFF. The complete variable domain, with remaining parts taken from reference TRBV7-2 and TRBJ1-1, reads GAGVSQSPSNKVTEKGKDVELRCDPISGHTALYWYRQSLGQGLEFLIYFQGNSAPDKSGLPSDRFSAERTGGSVSTLTIQRTQQEDSAVYLCASSAGTDPKAFFGQGTRLTVV.

This chain joins TRBV7-2 and TRBJ2-7, with 11 bases aligning to TRBD1. CDR1 and CDR2 (germline): SGHTA, FQGNSA. Losses at the gene ends were 5 bases for V and 2 bases for J; bases not matched to a gene: 8. This CDR3 has 16 amino acids. CDR3 loop: CASSLTGQGAPYEQYF. The CDR3 DNA is TGTGCCAGCAGCCTGACTGGACAGGGGGCGCCCTACGAGCAGTACTTC.

The J gene is TRBJ1-3, the V gene TRBV2, with D uncertain. V gave up 7 bases and J gave up 1 base, with 11 bases separating them. In germline, CDR1 is SNHLY, CDR2 FYNNEI. The CDR3 sequence is 14 residues long. The CDR3 is CASKGGESGNTIYF. The CDR3 bases are TGTGCCAGCAAGGGCGGGGAATCTGGAAACACCATATATTTT.

The rearrangement joins TRBV19 to TRBJ2-7; TRBD2 agrees at 9 bases. The CDR3 has 16 amino acids. J was trimmed by 1 base and V by 6 bases; bases with no gene match: 10. Germline V gives CDR1 LNHDA, CDR2 SQIVND (reference sequence). The CDR3: CASRASGAPSSYEQYF. Here the CDR3 DNA reads TGTGCCAGTAGGGCTAGCGGGGCACCCAGTTCCTACGAGCAGTACTTC.

In this sample, this clone turned up once. This chain connects TRBV7-2 to TRBJ1-2; D gene unclear. The CDR3 spans 14 residues. Germline V gene sequence: CDR1 SGHTA, CDR2 FQGNSA. Trimming took 5 bases from V and 4 from J, leaving 14 bases between them. The CDR3 DNA reads TGTGCCAGCAGCAACGGGGTACCTCGCTATGGCTACACCTTC. Translated, it gives CASSNGVPRYGYTF.

The rearrangement links TRBV19 to TRBJ2-7, with 7 bases identical to TRBD1. The CDR3 runs 14 residues. Germline values: CDR1 LNHDA, CDR2 SQIVND (reference sequence). The J segment lost 5 bases and the V segment lost 5 bases, leaving 9 bases of the junction unmatched. The CDR3 DNA reads as TGTGCCAGTAGTGCTGGGCGACAGGGCCACGAGCAGTACTTC. Its protein is CASSAGRQGHEQYF. Complete variable domain (other parts from reference TRBV19 and TRBJ2-7): DGGITQSPKYLFRKEGQNVTLSCEQNLNHDAMYWYRQDPGQGLRLIYYSQIVNDFQKGDIAEGYSVSREKKESFPLTVTSAQKNPTAFYLCASSAGRQGHEQYFGPGTRLTVT.

V is TRBV6-6 and J is TRBJ1-5; 9 bases map to TRBD1. This CDR3 has 13 residues. Germline V gene lookup returns CDR1 MNHNY and CDR2 SVGAGI (reference sequence). J was trimmed by 7 bases and V by 4 bases; bases with no gene match: 2. The CDR3 region has the DNA TGTGCCAGCAGTTTAACAGGGGGCCAGCCCCAGCATTTT. Encoded protein: CASSLTGGQPQHF.

The chain links TRBV15 to TRBJ1-1; no firm D call. The CDR3 sequence is 15 residues long. V lost 0 bases and J lost 2, with 10 bases in between. Germline CDR1 reads LNHNV; CDR2 reads YYDKDF (reference sequence). CDR3 region: CATSRDGRVNTEAFF. The CDR3 bases are TGTGCCACCAGCAGAGATGGGCGCGTCAACACTGAAGCTTTCTTT. Full variable domain (remainder filled in from reference TRBV15 and TRBJ1-1): DAMVIQNPRYQVTQFGKPVTLSCSQTLNHNVMYWYQQKSSQAPKLLFHYYDKDFNNEADTPDNFQSRRPNTSFCFLDIRSPGLGDTAMYLCATSRDGRVNTEAFFGQGTRLTVV.

The chain recombines TRBV9 with TRBJ1-6; D may be TRBD1 (5 bases). The CDR3 runs to 15 residues. Trimming removed 6 bases from V and 5 bases from J, with 15 bases in between. Looked up from germline, CDR1 is SGDLS and CDR2 is YYNGEE. The CDR3 sequence: CASNQGTPNNSPLHF. The CDR3 region has the DNA TGTGCCAGCAATCAGGGTACCCCAAATAATTCACCCCTCCACTTT.

J is TRBJ1-1 and V is TRBV5-5, with D unclear. This CDR3 region has 15 residues. V lost 0 bases, J lost 2 bases, and 11 bases lay in between. Per the germline V gene, CDR1 is SGHKS and CDR2 is YYEKEE (reference sequence). This chain's CDR3 is CASSLVATSNTEAFF. CDR3 sequence (DNA): TGTGCCAGCAGCTTGGTTGCCACGAGTAACACTGAAGCTTTCTTT.

The V call is TRBV19, the J call TRBJ2-2, with TRBD1 as a possible D gene (6 bases). Germline V gives CDR1 LNHDA, CDR2 SQIVND (reference sequence). The CDR3 length is 17 residues. The germline V and J ends were trimmed by 1 base and 1 base, with 13 bases remaining between them. The CDR3: CASSIVGRGENTGELFF. CDR3 sequence (DNA): TGTGCCAGTAGTATAGTCGGCAGGGGTGAGAACACCGGGGAGCTGTTTTTT.

J is TRBJ2-5 and V is TRBV7-2; maybe TRBD1 (6 bases). CDR1 is SGHTA, CDR2 FQGNSA, per germline. CDR3 size: 15 residues. V lost 5 bases, J lost 2 bases, and 15 bases lay in between. This CDR3 reads CASSQGGTTQETQYF. CDR3 sequence (DNA): TGTGCCAGCAGCCAAGGGGGAACCACTCAAGAGACCCAGTACTTC.

The CDR3 protein is CASSLLGVSGNTIYF. The CDR3 coding sequence is TGTGCCAGCAGCTTACTCGGGGTATCTGGAAACACCATATATTTT. The J gene is TRBJ1-3, the V gene TRBV7-2, with D hard to call. Trimming stripped 2 bases from V and 1 base from J, with 9 bases between. The CDR3 has 15 residues. Germline V gives CDR1 SGHTA, CDR2 FQGNSA.

The chain is built from TRBV7-9 and TRBJ1-6; possible D gene TRBD1, 5 bases. Between the trimmed V and J ends, which lost 1 base and 9 bases, there was a span of 13 bases. The CDR3 loop spans 15 amino acids. Germline V gene sequence: CDR1 SEHNR, CDR2 FQNEAQ (reference sequence). The CDR3 sequence is CASSLGTNNGSPLHF. In DNA, the CDR3 is TGTGCCAGCAGCTTAGGGACAAACAATGGTTCACCCCTCCACTTT.

This chain links TRBV3-1 (or the pseudogene TRBV3-2) with TRBJ1-2, with a weak D call TRBD1 (5 bases). This CDR3 region has 13 residues. V lost 5 bases and J 4 bases, leaving 11 bases between the germline ends. CDR1 is LGHDT, CDR2 YNNKEL, per germline (reference sequence). DNA of the CDR3: TGTGCCAGCAGCTTTGACAGCTCCTATGGCTACACCTTC. Protein product: CASSFDSSYGYTF.

The chain has TRBV19 and TRBJ2-7, with D possibly TRBD1 on 6 matching bases. Trimming stripped 0 bases from V and 3 bases from J, with 12 bases between. The CDR3 is 15 residues long. Germline assignment: CDR1 LNHDA and CDR2 SQIVND (reference sequence). CDR3: CASSIDVRRGYEQYF. CDR3 nucleotides: TGTGCCAGTAGTATAGATGTCCGCAGGGGCTACGAGCAGTACTTC.

The chain employs TRBV29-1 and TRBJ1-5, with 7 bases aligning to TRBD1. CDR1 is SQVTM, CDR2 ANQGSEA, per germline. This CDR3 is 14 amino acids long. After removal of 4 bases from V and 4 bases from J, the junction contained 7 bases not matched to a gene. CDR3 sequence reads: CSVAEQGWNQPQHF. Written as DNA, the CDR3 is TGCAGCGTTGCAGAACAGGGGTGGAATCAGCCCCAGCATTTT.

As to this clone: Other DNA sequences of this sample code for an identical CDR3. CDR3 coding DNA: TGTGCCAGCAGCCTTACGGGGGGGAACTACGAGCAGTACTTC. Its protein is CASSLTGGNYEQYF. This chain uses TRBV7-2 with TRBJ2-7; 8 nucleotides line up with TRBD2. The V segment lost 5 bases and the J segment 3 bases; nucleotides outside the gene matches: 6. This CDR3 has 14 amino acids. Per the germline V gene, CDR1 is SGHTA and CDR2 is FQGNSA. Together with reference TRBV7-2 and TRBJ2-7, the CDR3 gives the full variable domain: GAGVSQSPSNKVTEKGKDVELRCDPISGHTALYWYRQSLGQGLEFLIYFQGNSAPDKSGLPSDRFSAERTGGSVSTLTIQRTQQEDSAVYLCASSLTGGNYEQYFGPGTRLTVT.

This sequence joins TRBV6-5 and TRBJ2-7; 7 positions agree with TRBD1. Germline-derived CDR1 and CDR2 are MNHEY and SVGAGI. This CDR3 spans 12 amino acids. The ends lost 2 bases at V and 5 bases at J; junction bases unmatched: 0. CDR3 bases: TGTGCCAGCAGTTACACAGGGGACGAGCAGTACTTC. Its protein product is CASSYTGDEQYF.

This clone was observed a few times. This rearrangement joins TRBV10-3 to TRBJ1-6; no definite D call. The CDR3 runs 12 residues. V lost 8 bases, J lost 7 bases, and 9 bases lay in between. CDR1 and CDR2 (germline): ENHRY, SYGVKD. The CDR3 reads CAIGQRNSPLHF. CDR3 sequence (DNA): TGTGCCATCGGGCAGCGGAATTCACCCCTCCACTTT.

The CDR3 sequence: CASSLRDRGYGYTF. The CDR3 DNA follows: TGCGCCAGCAGCTTACGGGACAGGGGTTATGGCTACACCTTC. The chain links TRBV5-1 to TRBJ1-2; 10 bases match TRBD1. J gave up 5 bases and V 2 bases, and 3 bases lay outside the gene matches. This CDR3 contains 14 residues. Germline V gene data show CDR1 as SGHRS and CDR2 as YFSETQ.